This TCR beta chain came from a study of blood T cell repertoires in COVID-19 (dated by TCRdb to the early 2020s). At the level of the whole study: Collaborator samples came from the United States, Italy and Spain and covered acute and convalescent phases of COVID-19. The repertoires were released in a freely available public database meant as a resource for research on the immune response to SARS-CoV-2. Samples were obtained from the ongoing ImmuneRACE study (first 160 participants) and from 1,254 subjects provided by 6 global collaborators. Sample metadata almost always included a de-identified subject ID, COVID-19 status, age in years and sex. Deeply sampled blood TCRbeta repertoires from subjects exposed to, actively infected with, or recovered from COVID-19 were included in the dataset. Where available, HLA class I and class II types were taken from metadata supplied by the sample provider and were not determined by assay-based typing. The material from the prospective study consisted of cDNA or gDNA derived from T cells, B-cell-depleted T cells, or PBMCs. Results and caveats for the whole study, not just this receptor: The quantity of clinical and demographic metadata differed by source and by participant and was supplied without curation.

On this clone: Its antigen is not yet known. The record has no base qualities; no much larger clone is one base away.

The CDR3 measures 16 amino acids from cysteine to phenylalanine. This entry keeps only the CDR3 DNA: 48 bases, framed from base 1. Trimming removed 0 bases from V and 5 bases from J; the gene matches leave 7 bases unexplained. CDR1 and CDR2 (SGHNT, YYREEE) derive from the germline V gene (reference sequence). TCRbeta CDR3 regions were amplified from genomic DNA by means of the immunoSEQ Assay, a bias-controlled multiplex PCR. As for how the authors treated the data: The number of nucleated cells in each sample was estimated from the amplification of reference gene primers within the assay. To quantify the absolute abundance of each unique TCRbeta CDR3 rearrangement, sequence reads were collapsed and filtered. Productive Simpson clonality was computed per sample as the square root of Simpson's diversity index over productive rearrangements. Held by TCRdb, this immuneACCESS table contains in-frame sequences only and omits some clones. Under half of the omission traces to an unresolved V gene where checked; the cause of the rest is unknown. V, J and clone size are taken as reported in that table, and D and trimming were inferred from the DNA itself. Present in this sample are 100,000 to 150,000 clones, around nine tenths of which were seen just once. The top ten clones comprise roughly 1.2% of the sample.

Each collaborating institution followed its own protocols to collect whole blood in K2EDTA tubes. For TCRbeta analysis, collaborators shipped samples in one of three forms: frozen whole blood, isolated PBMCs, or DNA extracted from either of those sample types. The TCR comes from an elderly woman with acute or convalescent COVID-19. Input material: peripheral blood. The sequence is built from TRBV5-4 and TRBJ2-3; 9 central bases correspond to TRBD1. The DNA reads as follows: TGTGCCAGCAGCTTGGCCTCAACAGGGGGCCGAGATACGCAGTATTTT. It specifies CASSLASTGGRDTQYF. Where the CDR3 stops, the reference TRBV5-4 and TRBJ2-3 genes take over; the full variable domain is ETGVTQSPTHLIKTRGQQVTLRCSSQSGHNTVSWYQQALGQGPQFIFQYYREEENGRGNFPPRFSGLQFPNYSSELNVNALELDDSALYLCASSLASTGGRDTQYFGPGTRLTVL.